This entry concerns a single T cell receptor beta chain. Its antigen is still unknown. This sample was included in a study of cytomegalovirus exposure and HLA in healthy donors. This CDR3 contains 13 residues. Germline V lookup: CDR1 MNHNY, CDR2 SVGAGI (reference sequence). The J segment lost 11 bases and the V segment lost 2 bases, leaving 8 bases of the junction unmatched. Notes on the study in general: Using the classifier, cytomegalovirus status was reportedly diagnosed with high specificity and sensitivity. Later examination showed HLA-associated TCR beta chains had greater clonal expansion than equally common others. What TCR beta sequences reportedly achieved was accurate prediction of HLA-A and HLA-B alleles in most subjects.

Both 60 Vbeta primers and 13 Jbeta primers went into the PCR. Assay: immunoSEQ multiplex PCR; the TCRdb copy retains only in-frame clones and omits some. The sample contains 55,000 to 70,000 clones, around 81% of which appear only once. This chain connects TRBV6-6 to TRBJ2-5, with TRBD2 matching over 7 bases. The specimen was PBMCs. The TCR was taken from a male donor in good health and CMV-seronegative. CDR3 sequence (DNA): TGTGCCAGCAGTTACCTCGCGGGGGAGGAGCAGTACTTC. Translation: CASSYLAGEEQYF.